A single sample is the source of the 21 T cell receptor beta chains below, sequenced in a study of OX40 agonist ivuxolimab in advanced cancers. Method: immunoSEQ multiplex PCR; TCRdb's copy keeps in-frame clones and lacks some. The table has tens of thousands of clones, around nine tenths seen once. The input for sequencing was CD4+ or CD8+ T cells sorted from blood, taken in a trial of the OX40 agonist ivuxolimab. The receptors derive from an adult with an advanced solid tumor such as melanoma, head and neck, liver or kidney cancer.

The genes are TRBV7-8 and TRBJ2-7; 9 bases match TRBD1. Germline CDR1 reads SGHVS; CDR2 reads FQNEAQ. CDR3 length: 14 amino acids. With 3 bases clipped from V and 7 bases from J, the junction kept 7 bases outside the gene matches. The CDR3 protein is CASSFVQGAGEQYF. The CDR3 DNA reads TGTGCCAGCAGCTTCGTACAGGGGGCTGGGGAGCAGTACTTC. The full variable domain, with the rest looked up from reference TRBV7-8 and TRBJ2-7, is GAGVSQSPRYKVAKRGQDVALRCDPISGHVSLFWYQQALGQGPEFLTYFQNEAQLDKSGLPSDRFFAERPEGSVSTLKIQRTQQEDSAVYLCASSFVQGAGEQYFGPGTRLTVT.

The chain carries TRBV6-5 and TRBJ2-3; D not resolved. V lost 7 bases and J 8 bases, leaving 10 bases between the germline ends. There are 11 residues in the CDR3. Germline V CDR1 and CDR2: MNHEY, SVGAGI. Written as DNA, the CDR3 is TGTGCCAGCACCTCGGACGCTACGCAGTATTTT. Its translation: CASTSDATQYF.

This clone was seen a few times. This chain joins TRBV7-2 and TRBJ2-7, with unresolved D. Deletions cut 1 base from V and 1 base from J, with 5 bases between. The germline V gene has CDR1 SGHTA and CDR2 FQGNSA. The CDR3 consists of 13 residues. The CDR3, as DNA: TGTGCCAGCAGCTTAGACAGATCCTACGAGCAGTACTTC. It specifies CASSLDRSYEQYF.

This chain connects TRBV19 to TRBJ2-7; 7 bases are a match to TRBD2. CDR1 and CDR2 (germline): LNHDA, SQIVND (reference sequence). The CDR3 loop spans 15 amino acids. J gave up 0 bases and V 7 bases, and 9 bases lay outside the gene matches. The CDR3 loop reads CASKRTSGASYEQYF. For the CDR3, the DNA is TGTGCCAGTAAAAGAACGAGCGGGGCCTCCTACGAGCAGTACTTC.

V is TRBV28 and J is TRBJ2-3; D may be TRBD1 or TRBD2 (5 bases each). Germline V gene data show CDR1 as MDHEN and CDR2 as SYDVKM. The CDR3 spans 14 residues. With 6 bases removed from V and 6 bases from J, the gap between germline ends came to 16 bases. The CDR3 bases are TGTGCCAGCAGCTCCGGGACCGTACGGGATACGCAGTATTTT. It encodes CASSSGTVRDTQYF.

This clone has more than one count but fewer than ten. The V and J genes are TRBV19 and TRBJ2-7; 7 positions agree with TRBD1. The CDR3 is made up of 14 amino acids. Germline assignment: CDR1 LNHDA and CDR2 SQIVND (reference sequence). Trimming took 8 bases from V and 0 from J; bases not matched to a gene: 7. CDR3 residues: CASSTGTHSYEQYF. CDR3 nucleotide sequence: TGTGCCAGTTCGACAGGGACCCACTCCTACGAGCAGTACTTC.

The chain links TRBV29-1 to TRBJ1-1, with D possibly matching TRBD1 (5 bases). Trimming removed 0 bases at V and 5 bases at J, with 7 bases between. Germline-derived CDR1 and CDR2 are SQVTM and ANQGSEA. The CDR3 covers 12 residues. In DNA form, the CDR3 reads TGCAGCGTTGAAGACAGGGTAACTGAAGCTTTCTTT. Encoded protein: CSVEDRVTEAFF.

The chain links TRBV7-9 to TRBJ1-2; TRBD1 is a possible D gene (5 bases). The CDR3 is 13 amino acids. Germline CDR1 and CDR2: SEHNR and FQNEAQ (reference sequence). Trimming left V 5 bases short and J 5 bases short, with 12 bases between. The CDR3 sequence is CASSPGGEYGYTF. CDR3 coding DNA: TGTGCCAGCAGCCCTGGGGGGGAGTATGGCTACACCTTC.

In this sample, this clone turned up once. The rearrangement links TRBV10-1 to TRBJ2-5, with D hard to call. Germline CDR1 and CDR2: WNHNN and SYGVQD (reference sequence). The CDR3 consists of 12 residues. Trimming left V 9 bases short and J 1 base short, with 9 bases between. The CDR3 nucleotides are TGCGCCAGTTCGGCTTCCCAAGAGACCCAGTACTTC. Translation gives CASSASQETQYF.

The chain employs TRBV6-7 and TRBJ1-2; D is ambiguous. TRBV6-7 is an open reading frame, and its role is uncertain. This CDR3 spans 14 amino acids. V gave up 5 bases and J gave up 7 bases, with 17 bases separating them. In DNA form, the CDR3 reads TGTGCCAGCAGTATCGAGAACCTCCAGAGTGGCTACACCTTC. As protein: CASSIENLQSGYTF.

V gene TRBV7-8 combines with J gene TRBJ2-2; a weak D match, TRBD2 (5 bases). Germline values: CDR1 SGHVS, CDR2 FQNEAQ. The V end lost 6 bases, the J end lost 4 bases, and 15 bases lay between the germline ends. The CDR3 sequence is 15 residues long. This CDR3 is CASRSLPAATGELFF. DNA of the CDR3: TGTGCCAGCAGAAGCTTACCAGCGGCCACCGGGGAGCTGTTTTTT.

This clone was observed a single time. V usage is TRBV2 and J usage is TRBJ1-3; 7 bases agree with TRBD1. Germline V gene lookup returns CDR1 SNHLY and CDR2 FYNNEI. The V and J ends lost 8 bases and 4 bases, in that order; junction bases with no gene match: 11. The CDR3 loop spans 15 amino acids. This chain's CDR3 is CASEPDRVGGNTIYF. CDR3 nucleotide sequence: TGTGCCAGCGAACCCGACAGGGTGGGGGGAAACACCATATATTTT.

The chain carries TRBV19 and TRBJ1-5; D perhaps matches TRBD1 (5 bases). Per germline, CDR1 LNHDA and CDR2 SQIVND (reference sequence). The V end lost 4 bases, the J end lost 5 bases, and 12 bases lay between the germline ends. CDR3 length: 14 residues. The CDR3 DNA reads as TGTGCCAGTAGTAAGGGGAATAGGGATCAGCCCCAGCATTTT. As protein: CASSKGNRDQPQHF.

This clone is a singleton in its sample. V and J are TRBV6-6 and TRBJ1-4; D is perhaps TRBD1 (5 bases). From germline, CDR1 is MNHNY and CDR2 SVGAGI (reference sequence). The CDR3 sequence is 13 residues long. V was shortened by 7 bases and J by 10 bases, with 16 bases between the two germline ends. CDR3 loop: CASTPSGEGKLFF. The CDR3 region has the DNA TGTGCCAGCACCCCTTCGGGGGAAGGAAAACTGTTTTTT.

The chain links TRBV5-6 to TRBJ2-5; 8 positions match TRBD2. The germline gives CDR1 SGHDT, CDR2 YYEEEE. J lost 5 bases, V lost 0 bases, and 9 bases had no gene match. The CDR3 length is 16 residues. The CDR3 loop is CASSLGRAGVGETQYF. The CDR3 nucleotides read TGTGCCAGCAGCTTGGGCCGAGCGGGGGTAGGGGAGACCCAGTACTTC.

J is TRBJ2-1 and V is TRBV7-8; 7 bases fit TRBD1. V lost 6 bases and J lost 12; bases outside the gene matches: 8. The CDR3 is 12 amino acids. The germline gives CDR1 SGHVS, CDR2 FQNEAQ. The CDR3 is CASSTDREWQFF. CDR3 bases: TGTGCCAGCAGTACAGACAGGGAGTGGCAGTTCTTC.

This clone occurred a few times. The V gene is TRBV11-2, the J gene TRBJ2-7; D unclear. The CDR3 is made up of 13 amino acids. The germline V and J ends were trimmed by 5 bases and 3 bases, with 11 bases remaining between them. CDR1 and CDR2 (germline): SGHAT, FQNNGV. CDR3 residues: CASSRNVDYEQYF. The CDR3 DNA is TGTGCCAGCAGCCGCAATGTTGACTACGAGCAGTACTTC.

The chain joins TRBV6-5 to TRBJ2-1, with 14 bases lining up with TRBD2. Germline V gene sequence: CDR1 MNHEY, CDR2 SVGAGI. This CDR3 contains 15 residues. Unmatched junction bases numbered 9, after V lost 8 bases and J lost 9 bases. The CDR3 nucleotides are TGTGCCAGCGGGGGGACTAGCGGGAGCCCGTCTGAGCAGTTCTTC. Translating gives CASGGTSGSPSEQFF.

CDR3 DNA: TGTGCCAGCAGCCAAGGGAATAATGAAAAACTGTTTTTT. It translates to CASSQGNNEKLFF. J is TRBJ1-4 and V is TRBV4-2; no reliable D call. The length of the CDR3 is 13 residues. V gave up 1 base and J gave up 4 bases, with 4 bases separating them. Germline V gives CDR1 LGHNA, CDR2 YNFKEQ.

The chain has TRBV7-9 and TRBJ2-5; D uncertain. The CDR3 covers 15 residues. V shed 3 bases and J shed 1 base, with 12 bases lying between them. Germline-derived CDR1 and CDR2 are SEHNR and FQNEAQ (reference sequence). This CDR3 reads CASSFLRRGQETQYF. The CDR3 nucleotides read TGTGCCAGCAGCTTCTTACGACGCGGCCAAGAGACCCAGTACTTC.

The chain recombines TRBV6-5 with TRBJ2-7; perhaps TRBD1 as D (7 bases). Germline loops: CDR1 MNHEY, CDR2 SVGAGI. The V end was cut by 10 bases, the J end by 6 bases, with 13 bases between. The length of the CDR3 is 11 residues. Here the CDR3 reads CAIRQGGEQYF. Written as DNA, the CDR3 is TGTGCCATCAGACAGGGAGGCGAGCAGTACTTC.